One sample yielded the 29 T cell receptor beta chains listed below, sequenced in a study of cytomegalovirus exposure and HLA in healthy donors. The study ran its PCR with 60 Vbeta and 13 Jbeta primers. Sequencing was performed with immunoSEQ multiplex PCR; in TCRdb, only in-frame clones are kept and a portion is missing. The sample includes about 70,000 clones, around four fifths seen only once; the top ten take around 3%. The specimen sequenced was PBMCs. The receptors here all came from a girl between 10 and 17 years old in good health and CMV-seropositive.

The chain links TRBV9 to TRBJ1-2; the match to TRBD1 covers 8 bases. Germline assignment: CDR1 SGDLS and CDR2 YYNGEE. CDR3 length equals 16 residues. V dropped 4 bases and J dropped 4; count of bases not matched to a gene: 12. CDR3 coding DNA: TGTGCCAGCAGCTCTTTAGTAGGACAGGGCCTCTATGGCTACACCTTC. Translating gives CASSSLVGQGLYGYTF.

The chain links TRBV30 to TRBJ2-5, with unresolved D. CDR3 length: 11 residues. Germline V gene data show CDR1 as GTSNPN and CDR2 as SVGIG (reference sequence). V was cut by 1 base and J by 4 bases, with 4 bases left in between. The CDR3 region is CAWSALETQYF. DNA for the CDR3: TGTGCCTGGAGTGCCCTAGAGACCCAGTACTTC.

V and J are TRBV27 and TRBJ2-1; unclear D gene. Germline V gene sequence: CDR1 MNHEY, CDR2 SMNVEV (reference sequence). The V end was cut by 6 bases, the J end by 1 base, with 10 bases between. The CDR3 is 14 amino acids. The chain's CDR3 is CASSPVGSYNEQFF. The DNA for the CDR3 is TGTGCCAGCAGCCCCGTCGGTTCCTACAATGAGCAGTTCTTC.

This chain connects TRBV29-1 to TRBJ2-2; possible D gene TRBD1, 6 bases. There are 13 residues in the CDR3. Germline CDR1 reads SQVTM; CDR2 reads ANQGSEA. V was shortened by 7 bases and J by 6 bases, with 15 bases between the two germline ends. CDR3 loop: CSARLKGAGELFF. CDR3 nucleotide sequence: TGCAGCGCCCGGCTCAAGGGGGCCGGGGAGCTGTTTTTT.

The genes are TRBV29-1 and TRBJ2-1; 8 bases agree with TRBD1. CDR1 and CDR2 from the germline V gene are SQVTM and ANQGSEA. The CDR3 runs to 19 residues. Trimming cost V 2 bases and J 1 base; bases outside gene matches: 16. The CDR3 spells CSVEWSGATRGRSYNEQFF. In DNA, the CDR3 is TGCAGCGTTGAATGGTCCGGGGCCACCAGGGGGCGATCCTACAATGAGCAGTTCTTC.

The J gene is TRBJ1-1, the V gene TRBV7-2; 7 bases line up with TRBD1. Germline V CDR1 and CDR2: SGHTA, FQGNSA. CDR3 size: 13 residues. J was trimmed by 1 base and V by 5 bases; bases with no gene match: 1. The CDR3 coding sequence is TGTGCCAGCAGCCGACAGGGGAACACTGAAGCTTTCTTT. It codes for CASSRQGNTEAFF. The complete variable domain, with remaining parts taken from reference TRBV7-2 and TRBJ1-1, reads GAGVSQSPSNKVTEKGKDVELRCDPISGHTALYWYRQSLGQGLEFLIYFQGNSAPDKSGLPSDRFSAERTGGSVSTLTIQRTQQEDSAVYLCASSRQGNTEAFFGQGTRLTVV.

This clone came up many times. The gene calls are TRBV6-5 and TRBJ1-5, with 7 bases lining up with TRBD1. Per the germline V gene, CDR1 is MNHEY and CDR2 is SVGAGI. CDR3 length: 14 residues. With 6 bases clipped from V and 7 bases from J, the junction kept 9 bases outside the gene matches. CDR3 nucleotides: TGTGCCAGCAGAGAAGGGGGCGCGCAGCAGCCCCAGCATTTT. It specifies CASREGGAQQPQHF.

This sequence joins TRBV6-1 and TRBJ1-2, with 7 positions matching TRBD1. The CDR3 is 16 residues long. The trim removed 1 base at V and 1 base at J, leaving 6 bases unmatched. Germline V CDR1 and CDR2: MNHNS, SASEGT. The CDR3 here is CASSEGFPGGNYGYTF. CDR3 DNA sequence: TGTGCCAGCAGTGAAGGTTTCCCAGGGGGTAACTATGGCTACACCTTC.

This clone was counted between two and nine times. V and J are TRBV27 and TRBJ2-7; D is possibly TRBD2 (6 bases). Germline values: CDR1 MNHEY, CDR2 SMNVEV (reference sequence). This CDR3 has 14 amino acids. Trimming removed 4 bases at V and 0 bases at J, with 10 bases between. The CDR3 loop reads CASSSWTTSYEQYF. Written as DNA, the CDR3 is TGTGCCAGCAGTTCATGGACTACCTCCTACGAGCAGTACTTC.

This chain links TRBV28 with TRBJ2-3, with D possibly TRBD1 on 6 matching bases. Between the trimmed V and J ends, which lost 6 bases and 0 bases, there was a span of 16 bases. CDR1 MDHEN and CDR2 SYDVKM come from the germline V gene. This CDR3 has 16 residues. The CDR3 DNA follows: TGTGCCAGCAGCCCAGTGGACAGTCCTAGCACAGATACGCAGTATTTT. As protein: CASSPVDSPSTDTQYF.

The J gene is TRBJ2-5, the V gene TRBV11-2; tentatively, D is TRBD1 (5 bases). CDR1 is SGHAT, CDR2 FQNNGV, per germline. Deletions cut 0 bases from V and 4 bases from J, with 9 bases between. This CDR3 is built from 14 residues. DNA for the CDR3: TGTGCCAGCAGCTTAGACAGGGTTCGAGAGACCCAGTACTTC. Its translation: CASSLDRVRETQYF. The full variable domain, rest sourced from reference TRBV11-2 and TRBJ2-5, is EAGVAQSPRYKIIEKRQSVAFWCNPISGHATLYWYQQILGQGPKLLIQFQNNGVVDDSQLPKDRFSAERLKGVDSTLKIQPAKLEDSAVYLCASSLDRVRETQYFGPGTRLLVL.

V is TRBV6-4 and J is TRBJ2-1, with 7 bases identical to TRBD2. The CDR3 loop spans 15 amino acids. Per the germline V gene, CDR1 is MRHNA and CDR2 is SNTAGT. The ends lost 3 bases at V and 6 bases at J; junction bases unmatched: 8. The DNA of the CDR3 is TGTGCCAGCAGTGATGGGAGGGGTGGGGGCAATGAGCAGTTCTTC. Its translation: CASSDGRGGGNEQFF.

The chain has TRBV7-2 and TRBJ1-5, with a tentative D call TRBD1 (5 bases). Trimming shortened V by 3 bases and J by 0 bases, and 21 bases separated the two germline ends. The V gene's germline CDR1 is SGHTA and CDR2 FQGNSA. The CDR3 totals 19 residues. CDR3 residues: CASSFAGTAGVGSNQPQHF. In nucleotides, the CDR3 is TGTGCCAGCAGCTTCGCCGGGACGGCGGGGGTCGGTAGCAATCAGCCCCAGCATTTT.

The chain joins TRBV5-8 to TRBJ2-3; 9 bases fit TRBD1. CDR1 SGHTS and CDR2 YDEGEE come from the germline V gene. The trim removed 6 bases at V and 2 bases at J, leaving 10 bases unmatched. This CDR3 contains 16 residues. The CDR3 spells CASTQAGTGNTDTQYF. The CDR3 nucleotides read TGTGCCAGCACCCAGGCCGGGACAGGGAACACAGATACGCAGTATTTT. Looking up the rest from reference TRBV5-8 and TRBJ2-3 gives the full variable domain: EAGVTQSPTHLIKTRGQQATLRCSPISGHTSVYWYQQALGLGLQFLLWYDEGEERNRGNFPPRFSGRQFPNYSSELNVNALELEDSALYLCASTQAGTGNTDTQYFGPGTRLTVL.

This clone came up once. The genes are TRBV30 and TRBJ2-1; 8 bases line up with TRBD2. With V trimmed by 5 bases and J by 8 bases, 14 bases remained unmatched. Germline-derived CDR1 and CDR2 are GTSNPN and SVGIG (reference sequence). The CDR3 loop spans 15 amino acids. CDR3 sequence reads: CAWSYPSGRSDEQFF. The CDR3 nucleotides are TGTGCCTGGTCTTACCCCAGCGGGAGATCGGATGAGCAGTTCTTC.

The genes are TRBV5-1 and TRBJ2-7; 7 bases agree with TRBD1. Germline CDR1 is SGHRS and CDR2 is YFSETQ. The CDR3 is 15 residues long. V was clipped by 0 bases and J by 0 bases; unmatched bases: 3. The CDR3 sequence is CASSLGWDSSYEQYF. The CDR3 DNA reads as TGCGCCAGCAGCTTGGGTTGGGACAGCTCCTACGAGCAGTACTTC.

The chain couples TRBV28 to TRBJ1-1; no clear D. The germline V gene encodes CDR1 MDHEN and CDR2 SYDVKM. Trimming pared 3 bases from V and 3 bases from J, leaving 5 bases between. The CDR3 is made up of 12 amino acids. Here the CDR3 reads CASSFLDTEAFF. As DNA, the CDR3 is TGTGCCAGCAGTTTCCTTGACACTGAAGCTTTCTTT.

This chain joins TRBV4-3 and TRBJ2-7; 8 bases are shared with TRBD2. Trimming took 1 base from V and 5 from J; bases not matched to a gene: 4. CDR1 LGHNA and CDR2 YSLEER come from the germline V gene. The CDR3 loop spans 14 amino acids. The CDR3 reads CASSQVEAGDEQYF. Here the CDR3 DNA reads TGCGCCAGCAGCCAAGTGGAAGCGGGAGACGAGCAGTACTTC.

The V call is TRBV27, the J call TRBJ1-5, with 7 bases fitting TRBD1. With V trimmed by 6 bases and J by 7 bases, 12 bases remained unmatched. This CDR3 has 15 residues. Germline V gene data show CDR1 as MNHEY and CDR2 as SMNVEV (reference sequence). The CDR3 sequence is CASSPNHRGRQPQHF. CDR3 sequence (DNA): TGTGCCAGCAGCCCCAACCACAGGGGAAGGCAGCCCCAGCATTTT.

This clone was counted only a few times. The chain combines TRBV14 with TRBJ2-1, with 7 nucleotides matching TRBD1. The germline V gene has CDR1 SGHDN and CDR2 FVKESK. The CDR3 covers 16 residues. V was pared by 1 base and J by 8 bases, with 11 bases of the junction left unmatched. The CDR3 sequence: CASSQVYTGAFDEQFF. DNA for the CDR3: TGTGCCAGCAGCCAAGTGTACACAGGGGCTTTCGATGAGCAGTTCTTC.

The chain has TRBV7-9 and TRBJ2-1, with 10 bases identical to TRBD2. The CDR3 extends over 17 amino acids. The trim removed 3 bases at V and 4 bases at J, leaving 9 bases unmatched. Germline V lookup: CDR1 SEHNR, CDR2 FQNEAQ (reference sequence). The CDR3 DNA reads as TGTGCCAGCAGCTTTAAAGCGGGGGGGAACAAATACAATGAGCAGTTCTTC. This translates into CASSFKAGGNKYNEQFF. Using reference TRBV7-9 and TRBJ2-1 for the parts outside the CDR3, the full variable domain is DTGVSQNPRHKITKRGQNVTFRCDPISEHNRLYWYRQTLGQGPEFLTYFQNEAQLEKSRLLSDRFSAERPKGSFSTLEIQRTEQGDSAMYLCASSFKAGGNKYNEQFFGPGTRLTVL.

V usage is TRBV7-9 and J usage is TRBJ1-1, with 7 nucleotides matching TRBD1. The CDR3 consists of 14 residues. Germline assignment: CDR1 SEHNR and CDR2 FQNEAQ (reference sequence). V shed 3 bases, J shed 1 base, and the junction held 2 bases outside the gene matches. Here the CDR3 reads CASSFWTGNTEAFF. The DNA of the CDR3 is TGTGCCAGCAGCTTTTGGACAGGGAACACTGAAGCTTTCTTT.

The rearrangement links TRBV4-1 to TRBJ2-4; the D gene is possibly TRBD2 (5 bases). V lost 5 bases and J 1 base, leaving 18 bases between the germline ends. The CDR3 runs to 17 residues. Germline V gene data show CDR1 as MGHRA and CDR2 as YSYEKL. This chain's CDR3 is CASSRTSRGLAKNIQYF. CDR3 in DNA: TGCGCCAGCAGCAGAACCAGCCGGGGTCTGGCCAAAAACATTCAGTACTTC.

V is TRBV6-4 and J is TRBJ2-2, with D maybe TRBD2 (5 bases). Trimming took off 3 bases at V and 4 bases at J, with 12 bases between the two ends. This CDR3 contains 15 residues. The germline CDR1 and CDR2 sequences are MRHNA and SNTAGT. The CDR3 nucleotides are TGTGCCAGCAGTGAATCTGAAGAGGGCACCGGGGAGCTGTTTTTT. Residues: CASSESEEGTGELFF.

The V call is TRBV9, the J call TRBJ1-1, with 7 bases that match TRBD1. V was pared by 2 bases and J by 5 bases, with 3 bases of the junction left unmatched. CDR1 and CDR2 (germline): SGDLS, YYNGEE. There are 13 residues in the CDR3. CDR3 DNA: TGTGCCAGCAGCGTGACAGGGACGACTGAAGCTTTCTTT. Protein: CASSVTGTTEAFF.

This clone occurred a few times. The rearrangement links TRBV28 to TRBJ1-6; possibly TRBD1 for D (5 bases). Deletions cut 5 bases from V and 8 bases from J, with 10 bases between. Germline V gene sequence: CDR1 MDHEN, CDR2 SYDVKM. The CDR3 covers 13 residues. CDR3 sequence (DNA): TGTGCCAGCAGTCGACAGTACTATTCACCCCTCCACTTT. Residues: CASSRQYYSPLHF.

V and J are TRBV6-1 and TRBJ1-4; possibly TRBD1 for D (6 bases). Germline CDR1 reads MNHNS; CDR2 reads SASEGT. V was clipped by 2 bases and J by 8 bases, with 21 bases between them. CDR3 length: 17 residues. This CDR3 reads CASSEYGGADWREKLFF. The DNA of the CDR3 is TGTGCCAGCAGTGAATATGGGGGGGCCGATTGGAGGGAAAAACTGTTTTTT.

The rearrangement links TRBV28 to TRBJ2-1; a weak D match, TRBD2 (6 bases). There are 20 residues in the CDR3. The germline CDR1 and CDR2 sequences are MDHEN and SYDVKM. V was pared by 3 bases and J by 6 bases, with 30 bases between. CDR3 sequence (DNA): TGTGCCAGCAGTTTTGGGCGGGCTTGGCGGCAGGAGGGATCTCGCAATGAGCAGTTCTTC. Translation gives CASSFGRAWRQEGSRNEQFF.

As to this clone: At one end the junction does not follow the germline gene, possibly because of a read error. This sequence joins TRBV5-8 and TRBJ2-7; D gene ambiguous. The CDR3 contains 8 residues. Germline CDR1 SGHTS, CDR2 YDEGEE. The DNA for the CDR3 is TGTGCCAGCAGCTTCCGAGGCTTC. Translated: CASSFRGF.